The present TCR beta chain was sequenced within a study of PD-1 blockade in classical Hodgkin lymphoma. Study findings and constraints: Reported findings placed baseline TCR diversity lower in newly diagnosed patients (compared with healthy donors). With respect to the repertoire differences, their causes, possibly disease activity or prior therapy, remain undefined.

Using immunoSEQ multiplex PCR, the repertoire was profiled, and TCRdb retains in-frame clones only, with some absent. In the table there are tens of thousands of clones, 94% of which are singletons. Described time point: newly diagnosed, previously untreated cHL patient sample. Newly diagnosed classical Hodgkin lymphoma PBMCs, still untreated, provided the comparison samples. In regard to this clone: The antigen is unknown.

The germline V gene encodes CDR1 KGHSH and CDR2 LQKENI. V was cut by 2 bases and J by 0 bases, with 8 bases left in between. This CDR3 has 14 residues. This sequence originates from a human donor with classical Hodgkin lymphoma. The rearrangement joins TRBV18 to TRBJ2-7; D is ambiguous. Sequencing used peripheral blood mononuclear cells (PBMCs). Here the CDR3 DNA reads TGTGCCAGCTCACCAGCCAGCAGCTCCTACGAGCAGTACTTC. Protein: CASSPASSSYEQYF.